The 15 T cell receptor beta chains listed next were all sequenced from one sample in a study of CD4 T cells in relation to SARS-CoV-2 and coronaviruses. The unexposed donors gave CD4+ T cells in about 2010-2019, prior to COVID-19. Isolation of CD4+ T cells took place after less than 13 days in culture. Their recognized antigens are unknown. TCRdb keeps only in-frame clones here, not all; method: immunoSEQ multiplex PCR. Of about 30,000 clones listed, less than 85% are singletons. The sequenced sample was CD4+ T cells from PBMCs, cultured in vitro. Receptors were obtained from a human donor in good health.

The rearrangement joins TRBV5-5 to TRBJ2-5; D possibly matches TRBD1 or TRBD2 (5 bases each). The V end was cut by 5 bases, the J end by 5 bases, with 13 bases between. Germline V gene lookup returns CDR1 SGHKS and CDR2 YYEKEE (reference sequence). The CDR3 loop spans 13 amino acids. The CDR3 DNA follows: TGTGCCAGCAGTCCCGGGACGGGGGAGACCCAGTACTTC. This sequence encodes CASSPGTGETQYF.

This chain joins TRBV5-4 and TRBJ2-3; D is perhaps TRBD1 (6 bases). From germline, CDR1 is SGHNT and CDR2 YYREEE (reference sequence). The V end lost 2 bases, the J end lost 0 bases, and 13 bases lay between the germline ends. This CDR3 is 16 amino acids long. CDR3 loop: CASSFSPDRSTDTQYF. CDR3 DNA: TGTGCCAGCAGCTTCAGTCCCGACAGGAGCACAGATACGCAGTATTTT.

The J gene is TRBJ1-2, the V gene TRBV10-3; TRBD1 aligns across 7 bases. The CDR3 spans 15 residues. Germline values: CDR1 ENHRY, CDR2 SYGVKD. V shed 3 bases, J shed 3 bases, and the junction held 7 bases outside the gene matches. CDR3 amino acids: CAISEQTGFYYGYTF. The DNA of the CDR3 is TGTGCCATCAGTGAACAGACAGGGTTCTACTATGGCTACACCTTC.

The CDR3 spells CASSLVGGAHYGYTF. CDR3 DNA sequence: TGTGCCAGCAGCTTGGTCGGGGGCGCCCACTATGGCTACACCTTC. The rearrangement uses TRBV5-6 and TRBJ1-2, with D perhaps TRBD1 (6 bases). Germline values: CDR1 SGHDT, CDR2 YYEEEE. The CDR3 is 15 residues long. Trimming shortened V by 0 bases and J by 3 bases, and 12 bases separated the two germline ends.

V gene TRBV10-3 combines with J gene TRBJ1-5; perhaps TRBD1 as D (6 bases). The CDR3 consists of 15 residues. V dropped 3 bases and J dropped 2 bases, with 11 bases sitting between them. Per the germline V gene, CDR1 is ENHRY and CDR2 is SYGVKD. The CDR3 spells CAISDHRQGNQPQHF. The DNA of the CDR3 is TGTGCCATCAGTGACCATCGACAGGGCAATCAGCCCCAGCATTTT.

The chain combines TRBV5-1 with TRBJ2-7, with 7 bases fitting TRBD2. Trimming removed 0 bases from V and 5 bases from J; junction bases left unmatched: 5. CDR1 is SGHRS and CDR2 is YFSETQ in the germline V gene. The CDR3 sequence is 14 residues long. For the CDR3, the DNA is TGCGCCAGCAGCTTGGAAGGGAGGGTGCACGAGCAGTACTTC. It encodes CASSLEGRVHEQYF.

The chain employs TRBV5-1 and TRBJ2-3; D uncertain. This CDR3 comprises 15 residues. Deletions cut 5 bases from V and 0 bases from J, with 13 bases between. Germline CDR1 is SGHRS and CDR2 is YFSETQ. The CDR3 sequence: CASRKAAGSTDTQYF. The CDR3 bases are TGCGCCAGCAGAAAGGCGGCAGGCAGCACAGATACGCAGTATTTT.

This chain links TRBV7-2 with TRBJ2-5; the D gene could be TRBD1 or TRBD2 (6 bases each). This CDR3 spans 14 amino acids. V gave up 5 bases and J gave up 7 bases, with 17 bases separating them. CDR1 and CDR2 from the germline V gene are SGHTA and FQGNSA. In DNA form, the CDR3 reads TGTGCCAGCAGCAAAGGGGGGAGTGACGGGACCCAGTACTTC. The encoded protein is CASSKGGSDGTQYF.

This chain uses TRBV12-5 with TRBJ2-3; 11 bases fit TRBD2. This CDR3 has 14 amino acids. Unmatched junction bases numbered 4, after V lost 5 bases and J lost 6 bases. CDR1 is LGHNT, CDR2 FRNRAP, per germline. The DNA for the CDR3 is TGTGCTAGTGGTCGCACTAGCGGGAGCGATACGCAGTATTTT. Residues: CASGRTSGSDTQYF.

This chain connects TRBV7-2 to TRBJ2-7; weak D call: TRBD1 (6 bases). The ends were cut back, 1 base at V and 2 bases at J, with 15 bases in the middle. Germline V gives CDR1 SGHTA, CDR2 FQGNSA. This CDR3 has 16 amino acids. The CDR3, as DNA: TGTGCCAGCAGCTTAGAGGCGTCAGGGGCCACCTACGAGCAGTACTTC. This gives the protein CASSLEASGATYEQYF. Full variable domain (remainder filled in from reference TRBV7-2 and TRBJ2-7): GAGVSQSPSNKVTEKGKDVELRCDPISGHTALYWYRQSLGQGLEFLIYFQGNSAPDKSGLPSDRFSAERTGGSVSTLTIQRTQQEDSAVYLCASSLEASGATYEQYFGPGTRLTVT.

The table lists this clone with a count of one. The chain couples TRBV11-2 to TRBJ2-5; D is ambiguous. There are 14 residues in the CDR3. V was clipped by 0 bases and J by 3 bases, with 8 bases between them. Germline CDR1 and CDR2: SGHAT and FQNNGV. The CDR3 protein is CASSLDAGEETQYF. CDR3 nucleotide sequence: TGTGCCAGCAGCTTAGACGCCGGTGAAGAGACCCAGTACTTC.

The V and J genes are TRBV7-9 and TRBJ1-2; D unresolved. Trimming pared 3 bases from V and 3 bases from J, leaving 14 bases between. This CDR3 has 15 residues. Germline V lookup: CDR1 SEHNR, CDR2 FQNEAQ (reference sequence). The CDR3 coding sequence is TGTGCCAGCAGCTTGGCGATGGGGAGGGACTATGGCTACACCTTC. Residues: CASSLAMGRDYGYTF.

The V and J genes are TRBV5-6 and TRBJ1-3; D is perhaps TRBD1 (6 bases). The CDR3 is 16 residues long. Germline loops: CDR1 SGHDT, CDR2 YYEEEE. V dropped 3 bases and J dropped 2 bases, with 15 bases sitting between them. The DNA of the CDR3 is TGTGCCAGCAGCTCCGGTTGGGGGGCTACTGGAAACACCATATATTTT. This translates into CASSSGWGATGNTIYF.

This sequence joins TRBV3-1 (or the pseudogene TRBV3-2) and TRBJ1-4; tentative D call: TRBD1 (5 bases). The CDR3 consists of 18 residues. The V gene's germline CDR1 is LGHDT and CDR2 YNNKEL (reference sequence). Trimming shortened V by 0 bases and J by 5 bases, and 19 bases separated the two germline ends. The chain's CDR3 is CASSQEAKEGWGNEKLFF. The CDR3 DNA is TGTGCCAGCAGCCAAGAAGCTAAGGAGGGGTGGGGGAATGAAAAACTGTTTTTT.

The CDR3 DNA reads as TGTGCCAGCAGCGTCACAGGGCCCCCTTCCTACGAGCAGTACTTC. Translating it yields CASSVTGPPSYEQYF. This chain joins TRBV7-2 and TRBJ2-7, with D perhaps TRBD1 (6 bases). Germline values: CDR1 SGHTA, CDR2 FQGNSA. V dropped 5 bases and J dropped 1 base, with 15 bases sitting between them. The CDR3 has 15 amino acids.